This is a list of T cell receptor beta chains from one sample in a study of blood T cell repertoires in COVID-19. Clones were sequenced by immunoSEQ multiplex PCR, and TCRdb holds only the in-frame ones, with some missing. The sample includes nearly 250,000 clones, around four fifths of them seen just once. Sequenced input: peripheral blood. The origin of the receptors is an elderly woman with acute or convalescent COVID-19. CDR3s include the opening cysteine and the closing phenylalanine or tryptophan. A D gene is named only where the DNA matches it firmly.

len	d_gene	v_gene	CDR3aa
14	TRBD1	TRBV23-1	CASRGQGLANVLTF
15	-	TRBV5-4	CASSPKGAGNSPLHF
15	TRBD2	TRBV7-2	CASSFGGSGTSEQYF
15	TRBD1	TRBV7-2	CASSPDRGTYNEQFF
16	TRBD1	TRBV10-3	CAIPGQASSGANVLTF
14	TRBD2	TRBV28	CASRLPGLVAEQYF
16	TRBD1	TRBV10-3	CASRTGLDSGANVLTF
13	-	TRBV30	CAWSEGLGETQYF
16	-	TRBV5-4	CASSSRTDARLNGYTF
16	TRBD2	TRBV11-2	CASRKIAGGSSYEQYF
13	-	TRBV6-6	CASSYPSGGSCTF
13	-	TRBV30	CAWSQGSGTEAFF
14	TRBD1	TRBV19	CASSMGQGLTEAFF
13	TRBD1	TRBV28	CASRGTGVGEQYF
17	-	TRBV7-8	CASRNQGLDSGANVLTF
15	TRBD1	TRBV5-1	CASSPGDREHTEAFF
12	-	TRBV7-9	CASSLGRDTQYF
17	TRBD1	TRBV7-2	CASSLLQPGTGLTEAFF
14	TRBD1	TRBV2	CASGRTGGLGEQFF
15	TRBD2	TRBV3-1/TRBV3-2	CASSQAAGGPETQYF
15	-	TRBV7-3	CASSSAGHTAETQYF
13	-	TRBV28	CAGAIGPSYEQYF
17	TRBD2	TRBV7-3	CASSSGTIGSIADTQYF
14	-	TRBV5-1	CASSLRAGDGEQYF
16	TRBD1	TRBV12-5	CASGLVLTGGTDTQYF
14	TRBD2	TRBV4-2	CASSPGLAEHEQYF
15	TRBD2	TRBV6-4	CASSPLAGTYNEQFF
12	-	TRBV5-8	CASSSTHQPQHF
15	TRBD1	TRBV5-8	CASSEGQGAYNEQFF
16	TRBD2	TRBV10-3	CAISKPGLAGQETQYF
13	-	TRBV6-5	CASSYSREVGYTF
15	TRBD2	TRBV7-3	CASSSGLAGTGELFF
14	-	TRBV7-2	CASSLVGGPTEAFF
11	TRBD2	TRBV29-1	CSVTTSHEQYF
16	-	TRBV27	CASSGTREYGANVLTF
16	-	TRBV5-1	CASNRGQYTITGELFF
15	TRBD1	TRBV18	CASSPTQGANTEQYF
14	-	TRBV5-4	CASSFQTSQETQYF
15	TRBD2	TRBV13	CASSLSGRIQFEQFF
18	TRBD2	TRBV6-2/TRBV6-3	CASSYPEGTSPSYNEQFF
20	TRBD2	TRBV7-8	CASSLDRLAGGPGSTDTQYF
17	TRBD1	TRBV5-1	CASSLVHDRGLLYGYTF
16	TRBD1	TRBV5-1	CASSLLGQGEGNTIYF
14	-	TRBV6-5	CASRDNFSGNTIYF
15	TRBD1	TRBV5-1	CASSHGQGSINIQYF
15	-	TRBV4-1	CASSQGRVINQPQHF
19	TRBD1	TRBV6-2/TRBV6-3	CASSYSTGRPSSGANVLTF
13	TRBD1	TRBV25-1	CAIPWDRYNEQFF
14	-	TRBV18	CASSPRQGGTEAFF
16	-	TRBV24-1	CATSEFTGGGLHTQYF
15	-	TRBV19	CASSITGSTGNTIYF
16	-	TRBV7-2	CASSFGSGVPTGELFF
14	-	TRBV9	CASSAVSGNQPQHF